A selection of T cell receptor beta chains follows, all from one sample in a study of T-cell memory formation after mild COVID-19. From the 5' RACE reads, TCRdb called clonotypes with MiXCR, one entry per CDR3 protein. Of around 390,000 distinct CDR3 sequences in the sample, approximately 15% were seen once. Sequencing input: PBMCs or a T cell subset sorted from them (not recorded which). These receptors were obtained from a man younger than 35 who had mild COVID-19 (a few samples of this study predate the infection). Cell type and time point are not known. CDR3s include the opening cysteine and the closing phenylalanine or tryptophan. The D gene is left open where the match is weak. Expanded clones get a size class; other rows say once, few or many, or leave the size out.

>TRBJ2-5|TRBV29-1|few|TRBD1|13
TGCAGCGGCCGGGACAGGGCGTCAGAGACCCAGTACTTC
CSGRDRASETQYF
>TRBJ1-3|TRBV10-3|few|TRBD1|14
TGTGCCATCAGTCGCTCGGGACAGGGAGACACCATATATTTT
CAISRSGQGDTIYF
>TRBJ2-5|TRBV5-1|many|-|14
TGCGCCAGCAGCCACCCCCTACTAGGGGAGACCCAGTACTTC
CASSHPLLGETQYF
>TRBJ2-3|TRBV11-2|few|TRBD2|17
TGTGCCAGCAGCTTACTAGCGGGGGGTCCATTTTTGGATACGCAGTATTTT
CASSLLAGGPFLDTQYF
>TRBJ2-3|TRBV29-1|-|-|13
TGCAGCGTTGAAGGGCTTTTGCCAGATACGCAGTATTTT
CSVEGLLPDTQYF
>TRBJ1-3|TRBV7-9|-|-|13
TGTGCCCCCAGCGGTGACTCTGGAAACACCATATATTTT
CAPSGDSGNTIYF
>TRBJ2-1|TRBV12-3/TRBV12-4|-|-|14
TGTGCCACCACCCCGGGGGTCTCTTACAATGAGCAGTTCTTC
CATTPGVSYNEQFF
>TRBJ1-4|TRBV5-1|many|-|15
TGCGCCAGCAGCTTGGGGGCCTTATCCAATGAAAAACTGTTTTTT
CASSLGALSNEKLFF
>TRBJ1-3|TRBV15|-|-|16
TGTGCCACCAGCAGAGATCGGGAGCCCTCGGGAAACACCATATATTTT
CATSRDREPSGNTIYF
>TRBJ2-2|TRBV29-1|-|TRBD2|15
TGCAGCGTTAGGAGCGGGGGGCAGAACACCGGGGAGCTGTTTTTT
CSVRSGGQNTGELFF
>TRBJ2-3|TRBV4-3|-|-|15
TGCGCCAGCAGCCAAGTCATCGGCACGACGGATACGCAGTATTTT
CASSQVIGTTDTQYF
>TRBJ1-5|TRBV7-6|once|TRBD1|14
TGTGCCAGCAGCTCGGGACAGGGGGAAGAGCCCCAGCATTTT
CASSSGQGEEPQHF
>TRBJ1-5|TRBV12-3/TRBV12-4|-|-|13
TGTGCCAGCAGTTCCAACCGCCGTCAGCCCCAGCATTTT
CASSSNRRQPQHF
>TRBJ1-2|TRBV20-1|-|-|13
TGCAGTGCCACCGACAGTGGGAGGGATGGCTACACCTTC
CSATDSGRDGYTF
>TRBJ2-4|TRBV28|-|TRBD2|16
TGTGCCAGCAGTTCGCGGGGGGCTCTAGCCAAAAACATTCAGTACTTC
CASSSRGALAKNIQYF
>TRBJ2-5|TRBV5-1|few|-|14
TGCGCCAGCAGCCCCGGGACGCAGCAAGAGACCCAGTACTTC
CASSPGTQQETQYF
>TRBJ1-2|TRBV12-3/TRBV12-4|few|-|13
TGTGCCAGCCAACCGACGGGACGCTATGGCTACACCTTC
CASQPTGRYGYTF
>TRBJ1-3|TRBV20-1|few|-|12
TGCAGTGCCCCCTCTGTAGGAAACACCATATATTTT
CSAPSVGNTIYF
>TRBJ1-6|TRBV6-5|-|TRBD1|14
TGTGCCAGCAGTTACACAGGGGAGGACTCACCCCTCCACTTT
CASSYTGEDSPLHF
>TRBJ1-1|TRBV4-3|-|-|15
TGCGCCAGCAGCCAAGAAGTTGGTGGCGCGGCTGAAGCTTTCTTT
CASSQEVGGAAEAFF
>TRBJ2-3|TRBV4-3|-|-|16
TGCGCCAGCAGCCTGGGGGGAAGGGCTAGCACAGATACGCAGTATTTT
CASSLGGRASTDTQYF
>TRBJ2-5|TRBV10-3|-|-|14
TGTGCCATCAGTGTTGTAGGCTCCCAAGAGACCCAGTACTTC
CAISVVGSQETQYF